The clone carrying this T cell receptor beta chain was seen only a few times. The antigen is unknown. The sample is drawn from a study of response to subunit inactivated influenza vaccine. Whole-study results and caveats: Each seasonal flu vaccination may recruit only limited new T cells, authors suggested.

Germline CDR1 LGHDT, CDR2 YNNKEL (reference sequence). The CDR3 is 17 amino acids. J lost 3 bases, V lost 2 bases, and 8 bases had no gene match. TCRdb recomputed calls from the RT-PCR reads with MiXCR, one row per CDR3 protein. The top ten hold approximately 39% of the sample, which has 150,000 to 200,000 distinct CDR3 sequences, about 10% seen once. The TCR sequence derives from a man between 50 and 69 years old who received an inactivated influenza vaccine. V is TRBV3-1 and J is TRBJ2-1; TRBD2 agrees at 9 bases. The material sequenced was CD8+ T cells sorted from PBMCs, taken around 25 months after vaccination. CDR3 loop: CASSQLGAGGFYNEQFF. For the CDR3, the DNA is TGTGCCAGCAGCCAATTGGGAGCGGGGGGTTTCTACAATGAGCAGTTCTTC.